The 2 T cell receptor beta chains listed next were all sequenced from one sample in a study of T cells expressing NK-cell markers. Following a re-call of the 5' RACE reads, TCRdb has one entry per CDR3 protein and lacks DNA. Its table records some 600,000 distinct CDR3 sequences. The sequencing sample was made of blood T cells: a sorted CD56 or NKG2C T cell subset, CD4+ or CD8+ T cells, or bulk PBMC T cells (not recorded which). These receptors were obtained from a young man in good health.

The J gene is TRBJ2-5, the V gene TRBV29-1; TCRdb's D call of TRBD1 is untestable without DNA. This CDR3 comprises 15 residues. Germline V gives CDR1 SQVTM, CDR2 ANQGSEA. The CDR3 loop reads CSVETLMDGQETQYF.

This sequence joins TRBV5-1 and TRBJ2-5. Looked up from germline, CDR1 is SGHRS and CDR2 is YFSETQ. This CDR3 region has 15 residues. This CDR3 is CASSLGSHGRETQYF.